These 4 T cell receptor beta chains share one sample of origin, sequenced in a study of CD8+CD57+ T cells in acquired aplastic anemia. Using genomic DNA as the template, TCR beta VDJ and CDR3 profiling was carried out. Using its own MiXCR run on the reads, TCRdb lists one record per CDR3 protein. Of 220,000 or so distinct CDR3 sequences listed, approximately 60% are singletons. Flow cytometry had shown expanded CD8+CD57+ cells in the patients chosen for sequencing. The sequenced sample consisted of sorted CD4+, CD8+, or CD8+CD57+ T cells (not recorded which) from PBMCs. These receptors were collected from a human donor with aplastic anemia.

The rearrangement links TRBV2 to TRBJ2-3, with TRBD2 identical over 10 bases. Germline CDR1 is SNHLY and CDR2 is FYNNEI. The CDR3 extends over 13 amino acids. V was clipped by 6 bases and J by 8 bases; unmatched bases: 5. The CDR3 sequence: CASRASGRGTQYF. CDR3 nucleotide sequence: TGTGCCAGCAGGGCTAGCGGGAGAGGTACGCAGTATTTT.

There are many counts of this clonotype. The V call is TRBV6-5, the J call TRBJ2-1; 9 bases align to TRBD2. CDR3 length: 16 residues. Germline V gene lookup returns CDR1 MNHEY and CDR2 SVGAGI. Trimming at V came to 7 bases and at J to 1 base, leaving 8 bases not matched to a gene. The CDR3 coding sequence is TGTGCCAGCATTGGTAGCGGGGGTACTTCCTACAATGAGCAGTTCTTC. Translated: CASIGSGGTSYNEQFF.

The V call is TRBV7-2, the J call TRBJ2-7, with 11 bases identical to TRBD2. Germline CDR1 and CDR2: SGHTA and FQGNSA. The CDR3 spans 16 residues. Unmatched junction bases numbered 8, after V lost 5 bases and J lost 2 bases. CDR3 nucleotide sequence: TGTGCCAGCAGCCAAGGACTAGCGGGCGACACCTACGAGCAGTACTTC. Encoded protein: CASSQGLAGDTYEQYF.

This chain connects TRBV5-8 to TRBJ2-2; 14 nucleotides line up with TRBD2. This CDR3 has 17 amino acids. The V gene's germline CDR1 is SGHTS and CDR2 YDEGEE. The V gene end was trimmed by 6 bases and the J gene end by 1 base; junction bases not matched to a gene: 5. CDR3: CASNGGTSGGNTGELFF. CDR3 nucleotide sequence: TGTGCCAGCAACGGAGGGACTAGCGGGGGGAACACCGGGGAGCTGTTTTTT. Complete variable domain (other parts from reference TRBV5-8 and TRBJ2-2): EAGVTQSPTHLIKTRGQQATLRCSPISGHTSVYWYQQALGLGLQFLLWYDEGEERNRGNFPPRFSGRQFPNYSSELNVNALELEDSALYLCASNGGTSGGNTGELFFGEGSRLTVL.